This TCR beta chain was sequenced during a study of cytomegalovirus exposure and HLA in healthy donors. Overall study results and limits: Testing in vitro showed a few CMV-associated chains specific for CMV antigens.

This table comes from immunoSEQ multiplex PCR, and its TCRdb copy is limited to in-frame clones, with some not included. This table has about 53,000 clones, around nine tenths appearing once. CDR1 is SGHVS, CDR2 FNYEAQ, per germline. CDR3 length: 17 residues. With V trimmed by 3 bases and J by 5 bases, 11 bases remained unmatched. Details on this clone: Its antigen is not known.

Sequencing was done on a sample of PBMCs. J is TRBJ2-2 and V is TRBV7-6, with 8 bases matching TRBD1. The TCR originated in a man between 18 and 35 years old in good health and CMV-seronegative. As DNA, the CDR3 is TGTGCCAGCAGCTTGTATTGGTGGACAGGGAGAACCGGGGAGCTGTTTTTT. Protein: CASSLYWWTGRTGELFF.